The entry below describes one T cell receptor (beta chain). CDR3 length: 15 amino acids. V was clipped by 5 bases and J by 1 base, with 12 bases between them. Germline V gene data show CDR1 as LNHDA and CDR2 as SQIVND (reference sequence). The entry originates in a study of control samples from healthy donors and cancer patients. Clones were sequenced by immunoSEQ multiplex PCR, and TCRdb holds only the in-frame ones, with some missing. Here the sample spans fewer than 200,000 clones, roughly 95% being singletons. The chain has TRBV19 and TRBJ1-3; D call uncertain. Sequencing was performed on blood. The clonotype comes from a woman aged 25 to 39 in good health. The CDR3 sequence is CASSSTVLSGNTIYF. For the CDR3, the DNA is TGTGCCAGTAGTTCCACAGTCTTATCTGGAAACACCATATATTTT. The whole variable domain, filled in from reference TRBV19 and TRBJ1-3, reads DGGITQSPKYLFRKEGQNVTLSCEQNLNHDAMYWYRQDPGQGLRLIYYSQIVNDFQKGDIAEGYSVSREKKESFPLTVTSAQKNPTAFYLCASSSTVLSGNTIYFGEGSWLTVV.